Listed below are T cell receptor beta chains from one sample, sequenced in a study of T cell responses to AZD1222 COVID-19 vaccine. Generated by immunoSEQ multiplex PCR, the TCRdb table keeps only in-frame clones and is missing some. The data show 84,000 or so clones, about 86% seen once. The sample consisted of peripheral blood, taken on day 0 of AZD1222 vaccination. The receptors were sampled from an adult in good health. Both conserved end residues are part of each CDR3. Some rows mark clone size as missing; the rest say once, few, many or name a class of expanded clone.

j_gene: TRBJ1-2
abundance: few
v_gene: TRBV9
CDR3aa: CASSEGGRGSNYGYTF

j_gene: TRBJ1-6
abundance: .
v_gene: TRBV5-1
CDR3aa: CASSLGGSYNSPLHF

j_gene: TRBJ2-1
abundance: many
v_gene: TRBV5-6
CDR3aa: CASSLGASGLYNEQFF

j_gene: TRBJ1-2
abundance: .
v_gene: TRBV5-8
CDR3aa: CASSRQYGYTF

j_gene: TRBJ2-3
abundance: .
v_gene: TRBV27
CDR3aa: CASGFPFQTDTQYF

j_gene: TRBJ1-6
abundance: .
v_gene: TRBV28
CDR3aa: CASSLTAGGPDNSPLHF

j_gene: TRBJ1-2
abundance: .
v_gene: TRBV6-6
CDR3aa: CASSYLQGTYGYTF

j_gene: TRBJ2-6
abundance: .
v_gene: TRBV5-1
CDR3aa: CASSWDGRSGANVLTF

j_gene: TRBJ2-1
abundance: .
v_gene: TRBV12-3/TRBV12-4
CDR3aa: CASRGVDNEQFF

j_gene: TRBJ2-3
abundance: .
v_gene: TRBV9
CDR3aa: CASSVLAGVVDTQYF

j_gene: TRBJ1-1
abundance: .
v_gene: TRBV7-2
CDR3aa: CASSPYQPTEAFF

j_gene: TRBJ1-2
abundance: .
v_gene: TRBV6-5
CDR3aa: CASSFNGYTF

j_gene: TRBJ1-5
abundance: .
v_gene: TRBV19
CDR3aa: CASSTGGNQPQHF

j_gene: TRBJ2-7
abundance: .
v_gene: TRBV11-2
CDR3aa: CASSPEWGAISYEQYF

j_gene: TRBJ1-1
abundance: .
v_gene: TRBV18
CDR3aa: CASSRDNYMNTEAFF

j_gene: TRBJ2-1
abundance: .
v_gene: TRBV7-3
CDR3aa: CASSFGTSRNEQFF